This is a list of T cell receptor beta chains from one sample in a study of T cell responses to AZD1222 COVID-19 vaccine. Here immunoSEQ multiplex PCR was the method, and the copy in TCRdb shows in-frame clones only, minus some. Here the sample spans 83,000 or so clones, 70% to 90% being singletons. The sample in question was peripheral blood, obtained on day 0 of MenACWY control vaccination. The receptors originated from an adult in good health. Both conserved end residues are part of each CDR3. A D gene is named only where the DNA matches it firmly. Clone size is not always given. Where it is, it says once, few, many or a class for expanded clones.

V gene	clone size	J gene	D gene	CDR3 DNA	CDR3 protein
TRBV7-2	once	TRBJ1-5	NA	TGTGCCAGCAGCTCCCGTTATGGGAGTCAGCCCCAGCATTTT	CASSSRYGSQPQHF
TRBV5-5	NA	TRBJ1-2	NA	TGTGCCAGCAGCTTGGCCGGGGAGGGGCACGGCTATGGCTACACCTTC	CASSLAGEGHGYGYTF
TRBV5-1	NA	TRBJ1-4	NA	TGCGCCAGCACGAATGATCGTAATCTCGGCGAAAAACTGTTTTTT	CASTNDRNLGEKLFF
TRBV5-7	NA	TRBJ1-1	NA	TGTGCCAGCAGCTTGGTCGGGGGGGACTTCCCCACTGAAGCTTTCTTT	CASSLVGGDFPTEAFF
TRBV28	NA	TRBJ2-5	NA	TGTGCCAGCAGTTATCACAGACCCCCAGGGGACTTC	CASSYHRPPGDF
TRBV15	NA	TRBJ1-1	NA	TGTGCTACCGGGGGTTTGGGAACTGAAGCTTTCTTT	CATGGLGTEAFF
TRBV7-6	once	TRBJ2-7	TRBD2	TGTGCCAGCAGCAAAGCGGGGGGGAGGGAGCAGTACTTC	CASSKAGGREQYF
TRBV4-1	few	TRBJ2-4	NA	TGCGCCAGCAGCCAAGTGGGCGGCAGGGCGAACATTCAGTACTTC	CASSQVGGRANIQYF
TRBV2	NA	TRBJ1-1	NA	TGTGCCAGCAAACTGTACATGAACACTGAAGCTTTCTTT	CASKLYMNTEAFF
TRBV11-3	once	TRBJ2-7	TRBD2	TGTGCCAGCAGCTTTGGGCTAGCGGGAGAATCCTACGAGCAGTACTTC	CASSFGLAGESYEQYF
TRBV28	NA	TRBJ1-4	TRBD1	TGTGCCAGCAGCCAAGGGGACAGGAGGATGGAAAAACTGTTTTTT	CASSQGDRRMEKLFF
TRBV14	NA	TRBJ1-4	NA	TGTGCCAGCAGCCAAGGTTCAAAACTGTTTTTT	CASSQGSKLFF
TRBV27	NA	TRBJ2-3	NA	TGTGCCAGCACCTTTGGGGGGAGCGAGCTAAATACGCAGTATTTT	CASTFGGSELNTQYF
TRBV19	NA	TRBJ1-4	NA	TGTGCCAGTAGTCGGCAGATTAATGAAAAACTGTTTTTT	CASSRQINEKLFF
TRBV20-1	NA	TRBJ2-5	NA	TGCAGTGCTAGAGATCCAGAGACCCAGTACTTC	CSARDPETQYF
TRBV25-1	NA	TRBJ2-1	TRBD2	TGTGCCACCTCCCCCCGGGGGGGCCTCAATGAGCAGTTCTTC	CATSPRGGLNEQFF
TRBV6-2/TRBV6-3	NA	TRBJ1-5	NA	TGTGCCAGCAGCAGGGACGCCGGAGGCAATCAGCCCCAGCATTTT	CASSRDAGGNQPQHF
TRBV28	NA	TRBJ2-7	TRBD2	TGTGCCAGCAGTTCGCCCAGCGGGGCCTCCTACGAGCAGTACTTC	CASSSPSGASYEQYF
TRBV29-1	once	TRBJ1-2	TRBD1	TGCAGCGCTGTCGGGACAGGGGGCTTCGGCTACACCTTC	CSAVGTGGFGYTF